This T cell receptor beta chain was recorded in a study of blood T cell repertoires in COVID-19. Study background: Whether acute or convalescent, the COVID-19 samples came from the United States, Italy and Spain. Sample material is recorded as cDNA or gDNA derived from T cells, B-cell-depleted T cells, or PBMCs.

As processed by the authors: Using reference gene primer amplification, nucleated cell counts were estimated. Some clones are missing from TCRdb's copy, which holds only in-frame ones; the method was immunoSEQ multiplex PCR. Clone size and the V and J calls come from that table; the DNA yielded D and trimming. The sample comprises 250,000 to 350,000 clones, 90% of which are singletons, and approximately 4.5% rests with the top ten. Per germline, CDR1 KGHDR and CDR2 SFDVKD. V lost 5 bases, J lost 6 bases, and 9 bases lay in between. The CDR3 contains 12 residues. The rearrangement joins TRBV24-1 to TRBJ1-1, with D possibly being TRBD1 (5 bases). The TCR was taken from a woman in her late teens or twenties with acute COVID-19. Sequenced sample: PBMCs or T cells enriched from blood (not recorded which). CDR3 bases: TGTGCCACCAGTGCTCGGGGGTCTGAAGCTTTCTTT. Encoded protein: CATSARGSEAFF.